This is a list of T cell receptor beta chains from one sample in a study of cytomegalovirus exposure and HLA in healthy donors. Measured with immunoSEQ multiplex PCR; TCRdb has only the in-frame clones, and not every one. The table records some 250,000 clones, 82% of them present only once. Sequences were obtained from PBMCs. These receptor sequences come from a woman aged 35 to 49 in good health and CMV-seropositive. The CDR3 runs from the conserved cysteine through the conserved F or W. D genes are given only for firm matches. Clone size is stated in some rows and not others, as once, few, many or a class when expanded.

d_call: -
clone_size: -
v_call: TRBV19
j_call: TRBJ2-5
cdr3_nt: TGTGCCAGTAGTATAGGTGGGCAGGGTTACCAAGAGACCCAGTACTTC
cdr3_aa: CASSIGGQGYQETQYF

d_call: TRBD2
clone_size: -
v_call: TRBV19
j_call: TRBJ2-1
cdr3_nt: TGTGCCTCTACTAGCGCAAACTCCTACAATGAGCAGTTCTTC
cdr3_aa: CASTSANSYNEQFF

d_call: -
clone_size: -
v_call: TRBV7-2
j_call: TRBJ1-1
cdr3_nt: TGTGCCAGCAGCTTAAGGGAGACGCTGTTTAACACTGAAGCTTTCTTT
cdr3_aa: CASSLRETLFNTEAFF

d_call: -
clone_size: -
v_call: TRBV28
j_call: TRBJ1-3
cdr3_nt: TGTGCCAGCAGGGACGGAGGGGGAAACACCATATATTTT
cdr3_aa: CASRDGGGNTIYF

d_call: -
clone_size: -
v_call: TRBV10-3
j_call: TRBJ1-5
cdr3_nt: TGTGCCATCAGCGGAGGGAAGCGCGAGCCCCAGCATTTT
cdr3_aa: CAISGGKREPQHF

d_call: -
clone_size: -
v_call: TRBV18
j_call: TRBJ1-1
cdr3_nt: TGTGCCAGCTCACCCGAACGGGGTGTTGGAGCTTTCTTT
cdr3_aa: CASSPERGVGAFF

d_call: -
clone_size: -
v_call: TRBV7-2
j_call: TRBJ1-2
cdr3_nt: TGTGCCAGCAGCTTAGAATCAGGGCGTTATGGCTACACCTTC
cdr3_aa: CASSLESGRYGYTF

d_call: TRBD2
clone_size: -
v_call: TRBV4-3
j_call: TRBJ2-1
cdr3_nt: TGCGCCAGCAGCCAAGTAGGGAGCCTAGCGGGGTACAATGAGCAGTTCTTC
cdr3_aa: CASSQVGSLAGYNEQFF

d_call: TRBD1
clone_size: -
v_call: TRBV4-1
j_call: TRBJ1-5
cdr3_nt: TGCGCCAGCGGAAGGGACAGATATAGCAATCAGCCCCAGCATTTT
cdr3_aa: CASGRDRYSNQPQHF

d_call: -
clone_size: -
v_call: TRBV7-6
j_call: TRBJ2-1
cdr3_nt: TGTGCCAGCAGCTTAGACAGGGTAAATGAGCAGTTCTTC
cdr3_aa: CASSLDRVNEQFF

d_call: -
clone_size: -
v_call: TRBV11-3
j_call: TRBJ1-3
cdr3_nt: TGTGCCAGCAGCTTAGATAACACTGGAAACACCATATATTTT
cdr3_aa: CASSLDNTGNTIYF

d_call: TRBD1
clone_size: -
v_call: TRBV30
j_call: TRBJ1-5
cdr3_nt: TGTGCCTGGAGTGTACAGGGGCCGCCCCAGCATTTT
cdr3_aa: CAWSVQGPPQHF

d_call: -
clone_size: -
v_call: TRBV7-2
j_call: TRBJ1-2
cdr3_nt: TGTGCCAGCAGCTTGCTCCAGGCAGGGATCAACTATGGCTACACCTTC
cdr3_aa: CASSLLQAGINYGYTF

d_call: TRBD1
clone_size: -
v_call: TRBV7-8
j_call: TRBJ2-3
cdr3_nt: TGTGCCAGCAGCTACCACCCGGACGGGACAGGGGATCCAGATACGCAGTATTTT
cdr3_aa: CASSYHPDGTGDPDTQYF

d_call: TRBD2
clone_size: few
v_call: TRBV27
j_call: TRBJ2-7
cdr3_nt: TGTGCCAGCGGGGGGACTAGCGGGAGGTACGAGCAGTACTTC
cdr3_aa: CASGGTSGRYEQYF

d_call: -
clone_size: few
v_call: TRBV11-2
j_call: TRBJ1-3
cdr3_nt: TGTGCCAGCAGCTTGGGAGGGGCTCGAAACACCATATATTTT
cdr3_aa: CASSLGGARNTIYF

d_call: -
clone_size: -
v_call: TRBV30
j_call: TRBJ2-5
cdr3_nt: TGTGCCTGGGGGGGCGGGCAAGAGACCCAGTACTTC
cdr3_aa: CAWGGGQETQYF

d_call: TRBD1
clone_size: -
v_call: TRBV4-1
j_call: TRBJ2-7
cdr3_nt: TGCGCCAGCAGCCGCGGACAGGGGGCTTTCTCATTCTACGAGCAGTACTTC
cdr3_aa: CASSRGQGAFSFYEQYF

d_call: TRBD2
clone_size: -
v_call: TRBV6-1
j_call: TRBJ2-7
cdr3_nt: TGTGCCAGCAGATCTAGCGGTGAGGCCTACGAGCAGTACTTC
cdr3_aa: CASRSSGEAYEQYF

d_call: -
clone_size: -
v_call: TRBV10-1
j_call: TRBJ2-7
cdr3_nt: TGCGCCGAACCCCAAGGGAGTAAGTTCTACGAGCAGTACTTC
cdr3_aa: CAEPQGSKFYEQYF

d_call: TRBD1
clone_size: -
v_call: TRBV5-4
j_call: TRBJ1-6
cdr3_nt: TGTGCCAGCAGCTTCGAAGGGACAGGGAATTCACCCCTCCACTTT
cdr3_aa: CASSFEGTGNSPLHF

d_call: -
clone_size: -
v_call: TRBV15
j_call: TRBJ2-5
cdr3_nt: TGTGCCACCAAGCAGGGGGAGACCCAGTACTTC
cdr3_aa: CATKQGETQYF

d_call: TRBD1
clone_size: -
v_call: TRBV7-9
j_call: TRBJ1-1
cdr3_nt: TGTTCCAGCAGCCCGGGACAGTGGCGAGGGGGCACTGAAGCTTTCTTT
cdr3_aa: CSSSPGQWRGGTEAFF

d_call: TRBD1
clone_size: -
v_call: TRBV18
j_call: TRBJ2-7
cdr3_nt: TGTGCCAGCTCACCACCGGGACAGGGGTTCAGGGGATTC
cdr3_aa: CASSPPGQGFRGF

d_call: TRBD1
clone_size: -
v_call: TRBV5-6
j_call: TRBJ2-4
cdr3_nt: TGTGCCAGCAGCCCCCGGGACAGGGTTATCATTCAGTACTTC
cdr3_aa: CASSPRDRVIIQYF

d_call: TRBD1
clone_size: -
v_call: TRBV2
j_call: TRBJ2-7
cdr3_nt: TGTGCCAGCAGTGAAAGTGGACAGGGGTACGAGCAGTACTTC
cdr3_aa: CASSESGQGYEQYF

d_call: -
clone_size: -
v_call: TRBV7-8
j_call: TRBJ2-7
cdr3_nt: TGTGCCAGCAGCGCGACAGTTATCTCCTACGAGCAGTACTTC
cdr3_aa: CASSATVISYEQYF

d_call: -
clone_size: -
v_call: TRBV30
j_call: TRBJ2-5
cdr3_nt: TGTGCCTGGAGTGCTAACCAAGAGACCCAGTACTTC
cdr3_aa: CAWSANQETQYF

d_call: TRBD1
clone_size: once
v_call: TRBV5-1
j_call: TRBJ2-5
cdr3_nt: TGCGCCAGCAGCTTGGGAGGACAGGCCCAAAGGCAGTACTTC
cdr3_aa: CASSLGGQAQRQYF

d_call: TRBD1
clone_size: -
v_call: TRBV25-1
j_call: TRBJ2-7
cdr3_nt: TGTGCCAGCAGTGCAAACTACCGGACAGGGGGCTACGAGCAGTACTTC
cdr3_aa: CASSANYRTGGYEQYF

d_call: -
clone_size: -
v_call: TRBV5-6
j_call: TRBJ2-5
cdr3_nt: TGTGCCAGCAGCTTGGCGACCGGGGGAGCCCAAGAGACCCAGTACTTC
cdr3_aa: CASSLATGGAQETQYF

d_call: TRBD1
clone_size: -
v_call: TRBV2
j_call: TRBJ1-5
cdr3_nt: TGTGCCAGCAGCCGGACAGGGGGCTATAGCAATCAGCCCCAGCATTTT
cdr3_aa: CASSRTGGYSNQPQHF

d_call: TRBD1
clone_size: -
v_call: TRBV7-9
j_call: TRBJ1-1
cdr3_nt: TGTTCCAGCAGCCGTTCCCCGGGACAGGCTCAGGACACTGAAGCTTTCTTT
cdr3_aa: CSSSRSPGQAQDTEAFF

d_call: TRBD1
clone_size: -
v_call: TRBV6-5
j_call: TRBJ2-7
cdr3_nt: TGTGCCAGCAGTTACTTCTATGGGACAGACGAGCAGTACTTC
cdr3_aa: CASSYFYGTDEQYF

d_call: TRBD2
clone_size: -
v_call: TRBV4-1
j_call: TRBJ2-4
cdr3_nt: TGCGCCAGCAGCCAACCCCTACTAGCGGGGGCCCCTTTAGCCAAAAACATTCAGTACTTC
cdr3_aa: CASSQPLLAGAPLAKNIQYF

d_call: -
clone_size: -
v_call: TRBV11-3
j_call: TRBJ1-1
cdr3_nt: TGTGCCAGCATCAGCGGGGCGCTGGACACTGAAGCTTTCTTT
cdr3_aa: CASISGALDTEAFF

d_call: TRBD2
clone_size: -
v_call: TRBV7-3
j_call: TRBJ2-1
cdr3_nt: TGTGCCAGCAGCTCTGGGGGGGGGAATGAGCAGTTCTTC
cdr3_aa: CASSSGGGNEQFF

d_call: TRBD2
clone_size: -
v_call: TRBV2
j_call: TRBJ2-3
cdr3_nt: TGTGCCAGCAGTGGAAGTAGCGGGGGCACAGATACGCAGTATTTT
cdr3_aa: CASSGSSGGTDTQYF

d_call: TRBD1
clone_size: -
v_call: TRBV28
j_call: TRBJ1-6
cdr3_nt: TGTGCCACCGTTAGGACAGGGAGCAATTCACCCCTCCACTTT
cdr3_aa: CATVRTGSNSPLHF

d_call: -
clone_size: -
v_call: TRBV7-3
j_call: TRBJ1-1
cdr3_nt: TGTGCCAGCAGCTCCCCCCCACCTCCGAGCACTGAAGCTTTCTTT
cdr3_aa: CASSSPPPPSTEAFF

d_call: -
clone_size: once
v_call: TRBV7-6
j_call: TRBJ2-2
cdr3_nt: TGTGCCAGCAGCTCTGTCCCGCGGGGGCACGGCACCGGGGAGCTGTTTTTT
cdr3_aa: CASSSVPRGHGTGELFF

d_call: -
clone_size: -
v_call: TRBV7-2
j_call: TRBJ1-1
cdr3_nt: TGTGCCAGCAGCCCGAGGGTGAACACTGAAGCTTTCTTT
cdr3_aa: CASSPRVNTEAFF

d_call: -
clone_size: few
v_call: TRBV11-3
j_call: TRBJ1-1
cdr3_nt: TGTGCCAGCAGCCCCACGGGGAACACTGAAGCTTTCTTT
cdr3_aa: CASSPTGNTEAFF